The sequence of this T cell receptor (beta chain) was determined in a study of PD-1 blockade in classical Hodgkin lymphoma. CDR1 and CDR2 (germline): SGHTA, FQGNSA. Germline trimming cut 5 bases from V and 3 bases from J; bases unmatched to any gene: 3. This CDR3 is 13 amino acids long. Time point given: cycle 4 day 1 (C4D1), after 5 to 7 weeks of nivolumab. Every patient experienced relapse after autologous stem cell transplantation, and brentuximab vedotin exposure varied. This clone was seen a single time. TCRdb's copy holds only in-frame clones and misses some; the assay was immunoSEQ multiplex PCR. The profile shows approximately 9,000 clones, approximately 90% of them singletons.

This TCR derives from a human donor with classical Hodgkin lymphoma. The sequencing here drew on peripheral blood mononuclear cells (PBMCs), taken before the fourth cycle of nivolumab. This chain joins TRBV7-2 and TRBJ1-1; TRBD1 agrees at 7 bases. CDR3 loop: CASSRQGDTEAFF. DNA for the CDR3: TGTGCCAGCAGCAGGCAGGGGGACACTGAAGCTTTCTTT.